The source of this T cell receptor beta chain is a study of T cells in Graves' hyperthyroidism and ophthalmopathy. This clonotype was counted at least ten times. The investigators amplified TCR beta CDR3 regions from RNA transcripts. HTBI primers drove first-round RT-PCR of the TCR CDR3. TCRdb re-derived calls from the multiplex PCR reads in MiXCR, one entry per CDR3 protein. In the table there are about 480,000 distinct CDR3 sequences, roughly 23% of which are singletons. The V segment lost 7 bases and the J segment 2 bases; nucleotides outside the gene matches: 11. The CDR3 covers 15 residues. Per the germline V gene, CDR1 is MNHEY and CDR2 is SVGEGT. Disease lasting under 3 months, a NOSPECS grade of at least 4, and a Clinical Activity Score of at least 3 were features of the ophthalmopathy patients. Those patients with uncontrolled infection, other autoimmune disease, pregnancy or lactation were excluded. Cells are PBMCs isolated from more than 8.5 ml of fresh blood.

Sequences were obtained from blood. The TCR was taken from a woman aged 70-85 years with Graves' ophthalmopathy. The chain joins TRBV6-2 or TRBV6-3 to TRBJ2-7; 7 bases are a match to TRBD1. CDR3 in DNA: TGTGCCAGCATCTCCATCCGGGACAGAACCTACGAGCAGTACTTC. Translation gives CASISIRDRTYEQYF.